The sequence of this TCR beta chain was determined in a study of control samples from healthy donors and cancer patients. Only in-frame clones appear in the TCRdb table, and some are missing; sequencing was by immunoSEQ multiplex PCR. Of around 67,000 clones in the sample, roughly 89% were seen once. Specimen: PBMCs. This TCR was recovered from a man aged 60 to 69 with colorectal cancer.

The DNA of the CDR3 is TGTGCCACCAGTGCTCGGACACATACTGAAGCTTTCTTT. It yields the protein CATSARTHTEAFF. The chain carries TRBV24-1 and TRBJ1-1; D possibly corresponds to TRBD1 (5 bases). Germline V CDR1 and CDR2: KGHDR, SFDVKD. V gave up 5 bases and J gave up 5 bases, with 11 bases separating them. The CDR3 spans 13 residues.